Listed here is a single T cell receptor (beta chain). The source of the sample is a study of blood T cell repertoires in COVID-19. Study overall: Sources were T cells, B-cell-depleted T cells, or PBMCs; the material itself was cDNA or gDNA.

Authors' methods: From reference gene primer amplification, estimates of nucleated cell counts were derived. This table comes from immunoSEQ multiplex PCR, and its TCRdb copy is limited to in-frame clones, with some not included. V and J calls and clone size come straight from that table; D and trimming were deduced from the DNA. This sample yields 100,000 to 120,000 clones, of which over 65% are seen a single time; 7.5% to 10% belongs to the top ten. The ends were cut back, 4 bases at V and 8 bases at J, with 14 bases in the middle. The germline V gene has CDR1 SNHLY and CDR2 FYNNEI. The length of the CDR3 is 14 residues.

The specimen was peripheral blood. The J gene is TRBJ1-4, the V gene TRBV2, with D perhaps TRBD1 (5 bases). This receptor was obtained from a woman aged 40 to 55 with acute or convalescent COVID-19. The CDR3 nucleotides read TGTGCCAGCAGTGTCCATGGGGGAGGAGAAAAACTGTTTTTT. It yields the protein CASSVHGGGEKLFF.